Listed below are T cell receptor beta chains from one sample, sequenced in a study of blood T cell repertoires in COVID-19. TCRdb's table, derived via immunoSEQ multiplex PCR, lists solely in-frame clones and lacks some. This table has hundreds of thousands of clones, roughly 85% appearing once. The specimen sequenced was peripheral blood. The receptor set was obtained from a man aged 50 to 60 with active or convalescent COVID-19. Each CDR3 is given with its conserved first and last residue. Fields, in order: J gene, V gene, clone size, CDR3 length, CDR3 protein. Clone sizes are given selectively: once, few, many, or a class where the clone is expanded.

TRBJ1-4	TRBV28	once	15	CASSLSGQGNEKLFF
TRBJ1-1	TRBV7-3	-	14	CASSVKSGVSEAFF
TRBJ1-1	TRBV19	-	16	CASSIRRGPMNTEAFF
TRBJ2-2	TRBV5-4	-	16	CASSRGGRSNTGELFF
TRBJ1-2	TRBV19	-	15	CASTLGRTGGYGYTF
TRBJ1-3	TRBV29-1	-	12	CSVRGSGNTIYF
TRBJ1-5	TRBV5-5	few	16	CASSLGKGAINQPQHF
TRBJ1-2	TRBV5-1	-	14	CASSLEGQGYGYTF
TRBJ2-2	TRBV11-2	-	18	CASSLRGAGAPSTGELFF
TRBJ1-2	TRBV7-8	-	16	CASSPRRTGDTYGYTF
TRBJ1-3	TRBV18	-	16	CASSPQRSSYGNTIYF
TRBJ2-3	TRBV30	-	12	CAWKGYGDTQYF
TRBJ1-5	TRBV19	once	16	CASSIIQANGNQPQHF
TRBJ2-3	TRBV6-5	-	15	CASSRLQGSTDTQYF
TRBJ1-6	TRBV27	once	13	CASSFQGFSPLHF
TRBJ1-6	TRBV5-4	-	15	CASSLWSGVNSPLHF
TRBJ2-7	TRBV7-2	-	16	CASSPTSSGISYEQYF
TRBJ1-6	TRBV9	-	15	CASSVGGFRNSPLHF
TRBJ1-2	TRBV27	-	15	CASSLSGVRDYGYTF
TRBJ2-1	TRBV5-1	-	15	CASSALQGNYNEQFF
TRBJ2-1	TRBV2	-	13	CASRDKGAGEQFF
TRBJ1-1	TRBV5-1	-	15	CASSSSLGQYTEAFF
TRBJ1-1	TRBV7-9	-	12	CASSLVEYEAFF
TRBJ1-3	TRBV18	-	16	CASSPLQDPSGNTIYF
TRBJ1-1	TRBV11-2	few	16	CASSLPATGKIAEAFF
TRBJ1-4	TRBV29-1	-	13	CSVDRQGGEKLFF
TRBJ2-5	TRBV7-2	-	15	CASSFGTGGFETQYF
TRBJ1-3	TRBV19	-	14	CASSMSRGRNTIYF
TRBJ2-1	TRBV28	-	16	CASRTYSGSFYNEQFF
TRBJ1-4	TRBV6-5	-	14	CASSYFNRGEKLFF
TRBJ1-5	TRBV7-9	-	11	CASSSGGPQHF
TRBJ1-1	TRBV19	-	14	CASSTDRGSTEAFF
TRBJ2-3	TRBV19	-	14	CASSVGQGTDTQYF
TRBJ2-1	TRBV4-1	-	17	CASSQDGQRATYNEQFF
TRBJ1-5	TRBV29-1	-	13	CSVGGGGNQPQHF
TRBJ1-4	TRBV3-1/TRBV3-2	-	15	CASSQVTGANEKLFF
TRBJ2-1	TRBV19	-	14	CASNPGLTRGEQFF
TRBJ1-1	TRBV13	-	15	CASSGGGSLGTEAFF
TRBJ2-7	TRBV12-5	few	15	CASGLGQTGAYEQYF
TRBJ1-1	TRBV11-2	-	16	CASSFNPGQGNTEAFF
TRBJ2-7	TRBV4-2	-	17	CASSHAQTSGTAYEQYF
TRBJ1-6	TRBV20-1	-	15	CSASRPGTDNSPLHF
TRBJ2-5	TRBV5-1	once	17	CASSGRTSGTYQETQYF
TRBJ1-1	TRBV20-1	-	11	CSASNQVEAFF
TRBJ2-1	TRBV5-1	-	15	CASSSSGTDYNEQFF
TRBJ2-7	TRBV2	-	13	CASSVQGIGEQYF
TRBJ1-3	TRBV4-1	once	17	CASSQSGTGGSGNTIYF
TRBJ2-3	TRBV15	-	13	CATSRGQGDTQYF
TRBJ2-3	TRBV7-3	-	13	CASSLRGKDTQYF
TRBJ2-7	TRBV30	-	14	CAWGRGSSRYEQYF
TRBJ1-4	TRBV12-5	-	16	CASGLSRTGRNEKLFF